The 31 T cell receptor beta chains listed next were all sequenced from one sample in a study of blood T cell repertoires in COVID-19. The protocol was immunoSEQ multiplex PCR, while the TCRdb copy is restricted to in-frame clones and leaves out a portion. Here the sample spans about 340,000 clones, 80% to 90% being singletons. Sequencing was done on a sample of PBMCs or T cells enriched from blood (not recorded which). The origin of the receptors is a woman aged 40 to 50 with acute COVID-19.

The chain uses TRBV7-8 and TRBJ2-1; TRBD2 matches 8 bases. J was trimmed by 4 bases and V by 4 bases; bases with no gene match: 6. CDR1 SGHVS and CDR2 FQNEAQ come from the germline V gene. This CDR3 is 15 amino acids long. The CDR3 protein is CASSSGSGDYNEQFF. The CDR3 coding sequence is TGTGCCAGCAGCTCCGGTAGCGGGGATTACAATGAGCAGTTCTTC.

This clone has only one observation. This chain joins TRBV27 and TRBJ1-1; no clear D. The CDR3 spans 15 residues. Germline-derived CDR1 and CDR2 are MNHEY and SMNVEV (reference sequence). Trimming pared 10 bases from V and 5 bases from J, leaving 23 bases between. Here the CDR3 DNA reads TGTGCCACACTAGGTGGGGAGGTAAGGGAAACTGAAGCTTTCTTT. The encoded protein is CATLGGEVRETEAFF.

The chain joins TRBV3-1 (or the pseudogene TRBV3-2) to TRBJ2-7, with D possibly being TRBD1 (6 bases). This CDR3 contains 14 residues. Germline V gene data show CDR1 as LGHDT and CDR2 as YNNKEL (reference sequence). The V end was cut by 4 bases, the J end by 3 bases, with 13 bases between. CDR3 sequence reads: CASSPTGTIYEQYF. The CDR3 nucleotides read TGTGCCAGCAGCCCGACAGGTACGATCTACGAGCAGTACTTC.

The chain uses TRBV28 and TRBJ1-2; unclear D gene. Germline assignment: CDR1 MDHEN and CDR2 SYDVKM. Trimming took off 5 bases at V and 2 bases at J, with 15 bases between the two ends. There are 15 residues in the CDR3. CDR3 sequence: CASSLSAGMNYGYTF. CDR3 DNA sequence: TGTGCCAGCAGTCTATCCGCGGGAATGAACTATGGCTACACCTTC.

The rearrangement uses TRBV28 and TRBJ2-7; 9 nucleotides agree with TRBD2. This CDR3 has 13 residues. In germline, CDR1 is MDHEN, CDR2 SYDVKM. J gave up 7 bases and V 7 bases, and 8 bases lay outside the gene matches. The CDR3 DNA follows: TGTGCCAGCAACCCGGGACTAGCTGGAGAGCAGTACTTC. Its translation is CASNPGLAGEQYF.

This chain uses TRBV19 with TRBJ1-2; 7 nucleotides match TRBD1. The length of the CDR3 is 13 residues. Germline CDR1 is LNHDA and CDR2 is SQIVND (reference sequence). V lost 9 bases and J lost 3; bases outside the gene matches: 7. CDR3 in DNA: TGTGCCAGCTCGGACAGGCCGGACTATGGCTACACCTTC. Translating it yields CASSDRPDYGYTF.

DNA for the CDR3: TGTGCCAGCAGTGTAGCAGCCTACGAGCAGTACTTC. Protein product: CASSVAAYEQYF. This chain joins TRBV28 and TRBJ2-7; no clear D. Germline CDR1 reads MDHEN; CDR2 reads SYDVKM. The V gene lost 5 bases and the J gene lost 2 bases, with 7 bases spanning the gap. The CDR3 is 12 amino acids.

This clone was observed a single time. This rearrangement joins TRBV13 to TRBJ2-1; TRBD2 matches at 8 bases. The length of the CDR3 is 14 residues. Germline trimming cut 5 bases from V and 9 bases from J; bases unmatched to any gene: 9. The germline CDR1 and CDR2 sequences are PRHDT and FYEKMQ (reference sequence). CDR3 sequence reads: CASSAGLALSEQFF. The CDR3 nucleotides are TGTGCCAGCAGCGCAGGACTAGCTTTGAGTGAGCAGTTCTTC.

The rearrangement uses TRBV7-2 and TRBJ1-2, with 8 bases matching TRBD1. The CDR3 runs 15 residues. Germline-derived CDR1 and CDR2 are SGHTA and FQGNSA. V trimming: 0 bases; J trimming: 4 bases; junction bases outside the gene matches: 4. CDR3 residues: CASSLAGQGAYGYTF. The DNA of the CDR3 is TGTGCCAGCAGCTTAGCAGGACAGGGCGCCTATGGCTACACCTTC.

In its sample, this clone was seen once. The V call is TRBV19, the J call TRBJ2-1; 7 nucleotides align to TRBD1. The J segment lost 0 bases and the V segment lost 6 bases, leaving 5 bases of the junction unmatched. CDR3 length: 15 residues. Germline V gene data show CDR1 as LNHDA and CDR2 as SQIVND (reference sequence). CDR3 region: CASSPDRVSYNEQFF. The CDR3 DNA is TGTGCCAGTAGCCCCGACAGGGTCTCCTACAATGAGCAGTTCTTC.

This clone was detected only once. The chain uses TRBV5-4 and TRBJ1-3, with a tentative D call TRBD1 (5 bases). The germline V gene has CDR1 SGHNT and CDR2 YYREEE (reference sequence). Between the trimmed V and J ends, which lost 1 base and 0 bases, there was a span of 8 bases. The CDR3 covers 15 residues. The CDR3 loop is CASSLQGTSGNTIYF. The CDR3 DNA reads as TGTGCCAGCAGCTTGCAGGGCACCTCTGGAAACACCATATATTTT.

The chain has TRBV6-2 or TRBV6-3 and TRBJ2-7; TRBD2 aligns across 7 bases. The V gene end was trimmed by 2 bases and the J gene end by 7 bases; junction bases not matched to a gene: 11. The CDR3 is made up of 15 amino acids. Per germline, CDR1 MNHEY and CDR2 SVGEGT. CDR3 bases: TGTGCCAGCAGTTACGATGGGACTACTCCTAGGGAGCAGTACTTC. Its protein is CASSYDGTTPREQYF.

The CDR3 DNA sequence: TGCAGCGGGCTGGACAGATCAGCAACTAATGAAAAACTGTTTTTT. Protein product: CSGLDRSATNEKLFF. This chain connects TRBV29-1 to TRBJ1-4; D might be TRBD1 (6 bases). CDR3 length equals 15 residues. Germline values: CDR1 SQVTM, CDR2 ANQGSEA. Between the trimmed V and J ends, which lost 7 bases and 0 bases, there was a span of 15 bases.

The chain joins TRBV12-5 to TRBJ1-1, with TRBD1 matching 11 bases. This CDR3 spans 19 amino acids. V trimming: 3 bases; J trimming: 5 bases; junction bases outside the gene matches: 17. Germline values: CDR1 LGHNT, CDR2 FRNRAP. The DNA of the CDR3 is TGTGCTAGTGGTTTTATTGCCTTACCCGGGACAGGGGGTCTAACTGAAGCTTTCTTT. It is translated as CASGFIALPGTGGLTEAFF.

This chain connects TRBV4-1 to TRBJ1-1, with 7 bases matching TRBD1. The V and J ends lost 0 bases and 8 bases, in that order; junction bases with no gene match: 9. CDR3 length: 15 residues. CDR1 and CDR2 from the germline V gene are MGHRA and YSYEKL. The CDR3 here is CASSQDPGTALEAFF. CDR3 DNA sequence: TGCGCCAGCAGCCAAGATCCGGGGACAGCTTTAGAAGCTTTCTTT.

The gene calls are TRBV29-1 and TRBJ2-5; a possible D gene is TRBD2 (5 bases). Trimming removed 1 base from V and 5 bases from J, with 5 bases in between. Per the germline V gene, CDR1 is SQVTM and CDR2 is ANQGSEA. The CDR3 is made up of 11 amino acids. The CDR3 DNA reads as TGCAGCGTTGAAGCGGGGGAGACCCAGTACTTC. Protein sequence: CSVEAGETQYF.

The table lists this clone with a few counts. The CDR3 spells CASSMGTTDVPYEQYF. The DNA of the CDR3 is TGTGCCAGTAGTATGGGGACAACAGATGTACCCTACGAGCAGTACTTC. The chain combines TRBV19 with TRBJ2-7; TRBD1 might be the D (6 bases). CDR3 size: 16 residues. The germline V and J ends were trimmed by 3 bases and 2 bases, with 17 bases remaining between them. Germline V gene sequence: CDR1 LNHDA, CDR2 SQIVND (reference sequence).

The V gene is TRBV4-1, the J gene TRBJ2-2; D is possibly TRBD1 (6 bases). Trimming took off 1 base at V and 6 bases at J, with 12 bases between the two ends. This CDR3 is 15 amino acids long. CDR1 MGHRA and CDR2 YSYEKL come from the germline V gene. The CDR3 spells CASSQVAGVAGELFF. The CDR3, as DNA: TGCGCCAGCAGCCAAGTGGCAGGGGTCGCCGGGGAGCTGTTTTTT.

This clone was seen just once. The CDR3 reads CASSDTSGFYEQYF. In nucleotides, the CDR3 is TGTGCCAGCTCTGACACTAGCGGCTTCTACGAGCAGTACTTC. This chain links TRBV18 with TRBJ2-7; 8 nucleotides line up with TRBD2. The V gene end was trimmed by 6 bases and the J gene end by 3 bases; junction bases not matched to a gene: 7. The CDR3 has 14 residues. Germline V gene sequence: CDR1 KGHSH, CDR2 LQKENI.

The chain has TRBV5-1 and TRBJ1-5, with D possibly matching TRBD1 (5 bases). The germline CDR1 and CDR2 sequences are SGHRS and YFSETQ. The CDR3 runs 16 residues. The V gene lost 4 bases and the J gene lost 2 bases, with 16 bases spanning the gap. The DNA for the CDR3 is TGCGCCAGCAGCGCGGGGACGGGTAACGGCAATCAGCCCCAGCATTTT. Its translation is CASSAGTGNGNQPQHF.

This clone appeared once. The V and J genes are TRBV10-3 and TRBJ2-3, with 10 nucleotides matching TRBD2. The junction had 10 bases not matched to a gene; V was cut back by 10 bases and J by 0 bases. Germline V gene lookup returns CDR1 ENHRY and CDR2 SYGVKD. This CDR3 region has 16 residues. CDR3 protein: CATQGLAGVSTDTQYF. Here the CDR3 DNA reads TGTGCCACACAAGGGCTAGCGGGGGTGAGCACAGATACGCAGTATTTT.

This clone was recorded a few times. The genes are TRBV6-1 and TRBJ2-1; TRBD2 aligns across 10 bases. V lost 2 bases, J lost 7 bases, and 8 bases stayed unmatched. The CDR3 is made up of 16 amino acids. Germline V CDR1 and CDR2: MNHNS, SASEGT. CDR3 in amino acids: CASSERNSGRRNEQFF. CDR3 nucleotides: TGTGCCAGCAGTGAAAGGAATAGCGGGAGGAGGAATGAGCAGTTCTTC.

V is TRBV7-3 and J is TRBJ1-1, with D perhaps matching TRBD1 (5 bases). Germline V gene lookup returns CDR1 SGHTA and CDR2 FQGTGA. This CDR3 spans 15 amino acids. V was trimmed by 0 bases and J by 3 bases, leaving 11 bases between them. CDR3: CASSLTAGSDTEAFF. For the CDR3, the DNA is TGTGCCAGCAGCTTAACGGCAGGGTCGGACACTGAAGCTTTCTTT. The complete variable domain, with remaining parts taken from reference TRBV7-3 and TRBJ1-1, reads GAGVSQTPSNKVTEKGKYVELRCDPISGHTALYWYRQSLGQGPEFLIYFQGTGAADDSGLPNDRFFAVRPEGSVSTLKIQRTERGDSAVYLCASSLTAGSDTEAFFGQGTRLTVV.

V gene TRBV28 combines with J gene TRBJ2-2, with 8 positions matching TRBD1. This CDR3 region has 17 residues. After removal of 2 bases from V and 1 base from J, the junction contained 6 bases not matched to a gene. Germline CDR1 MDHEN, CDR2 SYDVKM. The CDR3 here is CASSLRRQGLNTGELFF. The CDR3 coding sequence is TGTGCCAGCAGTTTACGCCGACAGGGGCTGAACACCGGGGAGCTGTTTTTT.

The gene calls are TRBV7-2 and TRBJ1-1; possible D gene TRBD1, 5 bases. CDR3 length: 14 residues. The V and J ends lost 1 base and 1 base respectively, with 7 bases between them. Germline loops: CDR1 SGHTA, CDR2 FQGNSA. CDR3 sequence: CASSLGGENTEAFF. The CDR3, as DNA: TGTGCCAGCAGCTTAGGGGGGGAGAACACTGAAGCTTTCTTT.

The V gene is TRBV6-2 or TRBV6-3, the J gene TRBJ2-5, with TRBD2 matching over 11 bases. The V gene's germline CDR1 is MNHEY and CDR2 SVGEGT. The CDR3 covers 17 residues. V gave up 6 bases and J gave up 5 bases; unmatched junction bases: 14. The CDR3 nucleotides are TGTGCCAGCAGCACAGGTCTTAGCGGGGGGGCGCGTGAGACCCAGTACTTC. Encoded protein: CASSTGLSGGARETQYF.

J is TRBJ2-1 and V is TRBV7-2, with 8 nucleotides matching TRBD1. The CDR3 has 13 residues. V was clipped by 5 bases and J by 12 bases; unmatched bases: 9. Germline-derived CDR1 and CDR2 are SGHTA and FQGNSA. CDR3 sequence: CASSVNLDRAQFF. CDR3 DNA: TGTGCCAGCAGCGTTAACCTGGACAGGGCGCAGTTCTTC.

CDR3 residues: CASGLVRDSGLPETQYF. The CDR3 bases are TGTGCTAGTGGTTTGGTACGGGATAGCGGCCTTCCGGAGACCCAGTACTTC. The chain combines TRBV12-5 with TRBJ2-5; a weak D match, TRBD2 (6 bases). The CDR3 has 17 residues. V was shortened by 0 bases and J by 5 bases, with 19 bases between the two germline ends. CDR1 and CDR2 (germline): LGHNT, FRNRAP.

The V and J genes are TRBV4-1 and TRBJ1-2; 8 bases line up with TRBD1. This CDR3 is built from 18 residues. The V gene end was trimmed by 0 bases and the J gene end by 4 bases; junction bases not matched to a gene: 13. Germline values: CDR1 MGHRA, CDR2 YSYEKL. The CDR3 coding sequence is TGCGCCAGCAGCCAAGATCAAGGGACAGGCACACGGGGCTATGGCTACACCTTC. It codes for CASSQDQGTGTRGYGYTF.

The CDR3 coding sequence is TGTGCCATCAGTCTTCCGGGACAGGGTGAAGCTTTCTTT. This sequence encodes CAISLPGQGEAFF. V and J are TRBV10-3 and TRBJ1-1, with TRBD1 matching 9 bases. From germline, CDR1 is ENHRY and CDR2 SYGVKD. The CDR3 runs 13 residues. V lost 5 bases, J lost 7 bases, and 5 bases stayed unmatched.

The chain uses TRBV28 and TRBJ2-7; weak D call: TRBD2 (5 bases). Germline-derived CDR1 and CDR2 are MDHEN and SYDVKM. V dropped 3 bases and J dropped 2 bases, with 14 bases sitting between them. The CDR3 covers 15 residues. CDR3: CASSFLTAEPYEQYF. CDR3 DNA: TGTGCCAGCAGTTTCCTTACAGCGGAGCCCTACGAGCAGTACTTC. The variable domain in full, with the rest retrieved from reference TRBV28 and TRBJ2-7, is DVKVTQSSRYLVKRTGEKVFLECVQDMDHENMFWYRQDPGLGLRLIYFSYDVKMKEKGDIPEGYSVSREKKERFSLILESASTNQTSMYLCASSFLTAEPYEQYFGPGTRLTVT.